This T cell receptor beta chain was recovered during a study of glioma-infiltrating T cells after dendritic cell vaccination. This clone was observed a single time. The antigen remains undetermined. This sample's time point: after dendritic cell vaccination, including at tumor progression/relapse. The immunoSEQ assay amplified TCRB CDR3 from up to roughly 2 ug DNA. The assay was immunoSEQ multiplex PCR, and TCRdb's table has in-frame clones only and misses some. The sample lists approximately 93,000 clones, roughly 85% occurring once. Germline V gives CDR1 SGDLS, CDR2 YYNGEE. The CDR3 is made up of 14 amino acids. Between the trimmed V and J ends, which lost 2 bases and 0 bases, there was a span of 9 bases. Study-wide results and caveats: Patients with more pretreatment TILs had longer time to progression and survival.

The receptor was derived from a human donor with glioblastoma. The chain has TRBV9 and TRBJ2-7, with D maybe TRBD1 (5 bases). This specimen was blood, taken after dendritic cell vaccination. The CDR3 sequence is CASSVHRSSYEQYF. CDR3 bases: TGTGCCAGCAGCGTTCACAGGTCCTCCTACGAGCAGTACTTC.